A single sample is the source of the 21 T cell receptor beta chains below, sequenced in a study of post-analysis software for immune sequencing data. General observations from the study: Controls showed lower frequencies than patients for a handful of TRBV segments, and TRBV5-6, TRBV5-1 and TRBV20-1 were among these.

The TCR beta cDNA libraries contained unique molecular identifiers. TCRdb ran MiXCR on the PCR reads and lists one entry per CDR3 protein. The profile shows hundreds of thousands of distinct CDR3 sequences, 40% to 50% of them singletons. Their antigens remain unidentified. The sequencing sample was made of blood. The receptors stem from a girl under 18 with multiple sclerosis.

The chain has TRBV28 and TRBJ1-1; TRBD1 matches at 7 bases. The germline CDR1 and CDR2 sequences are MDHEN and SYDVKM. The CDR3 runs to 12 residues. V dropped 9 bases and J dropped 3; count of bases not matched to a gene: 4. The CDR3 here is CASDRDYTEAFF. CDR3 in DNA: TGTGCCAGTGACAGGGATTACACTGAAGCTTTCTTT.

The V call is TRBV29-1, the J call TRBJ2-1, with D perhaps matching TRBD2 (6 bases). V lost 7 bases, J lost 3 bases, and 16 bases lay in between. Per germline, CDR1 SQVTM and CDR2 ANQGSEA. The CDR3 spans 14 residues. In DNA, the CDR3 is TGCAGCGCGCCGGGGGACCCCTTCTACAATGAGCAGTTCTTC. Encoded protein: CSAPGDPFYNEQFF.

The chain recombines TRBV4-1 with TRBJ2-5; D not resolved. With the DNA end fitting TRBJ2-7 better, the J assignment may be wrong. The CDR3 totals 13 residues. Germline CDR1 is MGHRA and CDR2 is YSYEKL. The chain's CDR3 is CASRAAATYEQYF. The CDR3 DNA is TGCGCCAGCAGGGCCGCGGCAACCTACGAGCAGTACTTC.

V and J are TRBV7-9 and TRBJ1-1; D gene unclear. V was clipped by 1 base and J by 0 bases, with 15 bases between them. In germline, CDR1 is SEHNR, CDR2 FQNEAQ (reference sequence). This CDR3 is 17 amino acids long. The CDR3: CASSLVGNSLMNTEAFF. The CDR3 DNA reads TGTGCCAGCAGCTTAGTCGGAAATTCCCTCATGAACACTGAAGCTTTCTTT.

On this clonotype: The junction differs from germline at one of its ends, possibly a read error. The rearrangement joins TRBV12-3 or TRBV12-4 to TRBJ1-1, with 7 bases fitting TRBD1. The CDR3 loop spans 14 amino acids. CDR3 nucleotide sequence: TGTGCCAGCGGTTGGGGACAGATGAACACTGAAGTTTTCTTT. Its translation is CASGWGQMNTEVFF.

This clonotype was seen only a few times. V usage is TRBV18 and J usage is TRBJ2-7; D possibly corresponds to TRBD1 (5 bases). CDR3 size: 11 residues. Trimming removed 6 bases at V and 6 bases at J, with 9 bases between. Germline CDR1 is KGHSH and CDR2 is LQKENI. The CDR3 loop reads CASSWGSEQYF. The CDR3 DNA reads TGTGCCAGCTCTTGGGGCTCCGAGCAGTACTTC.

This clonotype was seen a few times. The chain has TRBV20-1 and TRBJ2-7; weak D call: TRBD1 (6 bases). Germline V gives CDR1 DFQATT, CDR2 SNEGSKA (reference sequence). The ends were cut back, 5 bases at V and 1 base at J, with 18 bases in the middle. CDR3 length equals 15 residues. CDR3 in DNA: TGCAGTGCTTTAATAAGAAAGGGGGTTTCCTACGAGCAGTACTTC. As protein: CSALIRKGVSYEQYF.

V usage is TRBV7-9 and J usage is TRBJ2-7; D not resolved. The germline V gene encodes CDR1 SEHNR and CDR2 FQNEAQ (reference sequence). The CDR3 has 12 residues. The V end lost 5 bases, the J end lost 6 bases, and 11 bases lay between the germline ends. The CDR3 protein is CASSRGASEQYF. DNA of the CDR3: TGTGCCAGCAGCAGAGGAGCGAGCGAGCAGTACTTC. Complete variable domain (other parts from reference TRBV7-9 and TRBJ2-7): DTGVSQNPRHKITKRGQNVTFRCDPISEHNRLYWYRQTLGQGPEFLTYFQNEAQLEKSRLLSDRFSAERPKGSFSTLEIQRTEQGDSAMYLCASSRGASEQYFGPGTRLTVT.

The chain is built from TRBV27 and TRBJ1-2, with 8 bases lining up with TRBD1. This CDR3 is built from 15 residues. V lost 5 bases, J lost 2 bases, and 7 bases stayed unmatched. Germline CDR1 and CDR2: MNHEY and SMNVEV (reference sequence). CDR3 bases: TGTGCCAGCAGTGCCCAGGGGGCAGCGAACTATGGCTACACCTTC. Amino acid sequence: CASSAQGAANYGYTF.

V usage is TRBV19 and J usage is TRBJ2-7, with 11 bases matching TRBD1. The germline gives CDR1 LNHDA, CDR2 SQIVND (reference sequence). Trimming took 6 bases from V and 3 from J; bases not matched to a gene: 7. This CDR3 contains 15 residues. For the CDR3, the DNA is TGTGCCAGTAGGCAATCGGGGACAGGGGGCTACGAGCAGTACTTC. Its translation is CASRQSGTGGYEQYF.

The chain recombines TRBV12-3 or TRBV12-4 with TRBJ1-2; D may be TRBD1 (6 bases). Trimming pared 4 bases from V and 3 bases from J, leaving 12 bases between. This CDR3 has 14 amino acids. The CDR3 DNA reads TGTGCCAGCAGTTCCCGAACAGGGCACTATGGCTACACCTTC. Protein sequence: CASSSRTGHYGYTF.

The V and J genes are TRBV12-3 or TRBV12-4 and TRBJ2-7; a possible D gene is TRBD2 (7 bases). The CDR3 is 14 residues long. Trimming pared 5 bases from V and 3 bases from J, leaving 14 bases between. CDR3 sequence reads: CASSPRGGGYEQYF. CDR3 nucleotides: TGTGCCAGCAGTCCTAGGGGAGGGGGCTACGAGCAGTACTTC.

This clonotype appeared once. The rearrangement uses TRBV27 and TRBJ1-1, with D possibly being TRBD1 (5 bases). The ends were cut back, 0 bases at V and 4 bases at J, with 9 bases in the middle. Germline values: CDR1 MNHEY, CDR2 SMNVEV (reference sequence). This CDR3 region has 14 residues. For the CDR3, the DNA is TGTGCCAGCAGTTTATCAAGAGGGGTCACTGAAGCTTTCTTT. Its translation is CASSLSRGVTEAFF.

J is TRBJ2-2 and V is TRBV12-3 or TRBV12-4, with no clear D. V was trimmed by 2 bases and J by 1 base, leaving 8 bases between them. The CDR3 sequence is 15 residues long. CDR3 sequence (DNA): TGTGCCAGCAGTTTATTGGCCATGAACACCGGGGAGCTGTTTTTT. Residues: CASSLLAMNTGELFF.

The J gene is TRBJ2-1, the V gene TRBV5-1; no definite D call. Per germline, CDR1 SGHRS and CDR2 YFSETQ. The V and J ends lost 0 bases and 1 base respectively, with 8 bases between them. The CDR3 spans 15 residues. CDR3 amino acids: CASSLVGRSYNEQFF. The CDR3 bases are TGCGCCAGCAGCTTGGTTGGCAGGTCCTACAATGAGCAGTTCTTC.

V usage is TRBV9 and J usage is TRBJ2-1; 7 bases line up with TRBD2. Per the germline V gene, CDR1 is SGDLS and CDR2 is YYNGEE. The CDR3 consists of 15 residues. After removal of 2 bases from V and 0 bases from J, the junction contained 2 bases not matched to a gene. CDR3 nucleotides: TGTGCCAGCAGCGTCACTAGCGCCTCCTACAATGAGCAGTTCTTC. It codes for CASSVTSASYNEQFF.

The CDR3 here is CSARTGVNGYEQYF. The CDR3 DNA reads TGCAGTGCTCGGACAGGGGTCAATGGCTACGAGCAGTACTTC. This sequence joins TRBV20-1 and TRBJ2-5; 9 bases match TRBD1. The end of the DNA aligns better with TRBJ2-7, so the J call may be wrong. This CDR3 is 14 amino acids long. CDR1 and CDR2 (germline): DFQATT, SNEGSKA (reference sequence).

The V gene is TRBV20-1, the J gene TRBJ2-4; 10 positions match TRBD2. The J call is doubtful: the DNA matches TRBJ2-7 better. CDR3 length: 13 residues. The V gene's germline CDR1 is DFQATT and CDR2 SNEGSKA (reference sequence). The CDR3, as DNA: TGCAGTGCTAGTAGCGGGAGGAAGAACGAGCAGTACTTC. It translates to CSASSGRKNEQYF.

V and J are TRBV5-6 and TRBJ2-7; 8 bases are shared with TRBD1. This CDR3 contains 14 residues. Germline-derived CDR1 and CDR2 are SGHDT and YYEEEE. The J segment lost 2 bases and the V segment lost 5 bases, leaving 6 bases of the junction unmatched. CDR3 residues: CASSFQGAPYEQYF. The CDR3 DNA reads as TGTGCCAGCAGTTTTCAGGGGGCCCCCTACGAGCAGTACTTC.

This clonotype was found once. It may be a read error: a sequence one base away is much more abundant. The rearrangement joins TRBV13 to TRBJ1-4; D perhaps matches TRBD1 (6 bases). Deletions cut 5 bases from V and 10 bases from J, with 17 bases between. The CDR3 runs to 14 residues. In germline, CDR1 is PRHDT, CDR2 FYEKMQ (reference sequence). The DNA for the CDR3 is TGTGCCAGCAGCCCCCAGGGGCCCTTCGGAAAACTGTTTTTT. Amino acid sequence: CASSPQGPFGKLFF.

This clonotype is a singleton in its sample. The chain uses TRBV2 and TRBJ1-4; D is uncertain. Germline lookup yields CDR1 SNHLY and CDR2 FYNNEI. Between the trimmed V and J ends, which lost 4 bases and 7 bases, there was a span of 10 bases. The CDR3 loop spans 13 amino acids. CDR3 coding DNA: TGTGCCAGCAGTGGTGGTAGTGGTGAAAAACTGTTTTTT. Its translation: CASSGGSGEKLFF. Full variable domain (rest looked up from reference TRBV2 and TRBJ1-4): EPEVTQTPSHQVTQMGQEVILRCVPISNHLYFYWYRQILGQKVEFLVSFYNNEISEKSEIFDDQFSVERPDGSNFTLKIRSTKLEDSAMYFCASSGGSGEKLFFGSGTQLSVL.